This is a list of T cell receptor beta chains from one sample in a study of blood T cell repertoires in COVID-19. Sequenced by immunoSEQ multiplex PCR; TCRdb stores in-frame clones only, minus some. The data contain 150,000 to 200,000 clones, 76% of them seen just once; the ten biggest clones take up about a sixth. Input material: PBMCs or T cells enriched from blood (not recorded which). The receptors originated from a woman aged 50 to 60 with acute COVID-19. CDR3s include the opening cysteine and the closing phenylalanine or tryptophan. A D gene is named only where the DNA matches it firmly. Clone size, where shown, is once, few, many, or a class for clones that have expanded.

-	TRBV7-2	-	TRBJ1-1	CASSFKVETEAFF	TGTGCCAGCAGCTTTAAAGTGGAGACTGAAGCTTTCTTT
TRBD1	TRBV5-6	few	TRBJ1-6	CASSLQTGVSPLHF	TGTGCCAGCAGCTTGCAGACAGGGGTTTCACCCCTCCACTTT
-	TRBV10-1	many	TRBJ2-3	CASSPELGAPDTQYF	TGCGCCAGCAGTCCCGAGCTGGGGGCTCCAGATACGCAGTATTTT
-	TRBV28	few	TRBJ1-5	CASWGLSYRNQPQHF	TGTGCCAGCTGGGGCTTGTCGTATCGCAATCAGCCCCAGCATTTT
TRBD2	TRBV7-3	-	TRBJ2-1	CASSLPTSGGSNEQFF	TGTGCCAGCAGCCTCCCGACTAGCGGGGGGTCCAATGAGCAGTTCTTC
TRBD1	TRBV28	-	TRBJ2-5	CASSSPGQGWETQYF	TGTGCCAGCAGTTCCCCGGGACAGGGTTGGGAGACCCAGTACTTC
-	TRBV28	-	TRBJ1-1	CASSAGGATNTEAFF	TGTGCCAGCAGTGCGGGGGGGGCGACGAACACTGAAGCTTTCTTT
-	TRBV19	-	TRBJ2-3	CASSSSLWGADTQYF	TGTGCCAGTAGCTCTTCCCTGTGGGGGGCAGATACGCAGTATTTT
-	TRBV28	once	TRBJ1-2	CASSPPGPGGYGYTF	TGTGCCAGCAGTCCTCCGGGACCCGGGGGGTATGGCTACACCTTC
-	TRBV2	-	TRBJ1-4	CASKSVEKLFF	TGTGCCAGCAAGAGCGTAGAAAAACTGTTTTTT
-	TRBV4-1	-	TRBJ2-1	CASSQVAIPGNEQFF	TGCGCCAGCAGCCAAGTGGCCATCCCGGGGAATGAGCAGTTCTTC
TRBD2	TRBV5-1	-	TRBJ2-5	CASSRGLAGGVETQYF	TGCGCCAGCAGCCGCGGACTAGCGGGGGGCGTTGAGACCCAGTACTTC
-	TRBV13	-	TRBJ1-6	CASSNTNSPLHF	TGTGCCAGCAGCAACACTAATTCACCCCTCCACTTT
TRBD1	TRBV5-8	few	TRBJ1-5	CASYTGEGILWGQPQHF	TGTGCCAGCTATACAGGGGAAGGCATTTTATGGGGACAGCCCCAGCATTTT
-	TRBV7-6	-	TRBJ1-1	CASRRTGATEAFF	TGTGCCAGCAGGAGAACAGGAGCCACTGAAGCTTTCTTT
-	TRBV3-1/TRBV3-2	-	TRBJ1-1	CASSHWAREVGNTEAFF	TGTGCCAGCAGCCATTGGGCCAGGGAAGTAGGGAACACTGAAGCTTTCTTT
-	TRBV5-8	-	TRBJ1-4	CASSPPGYRATNEKLFF	TGTGCCAGCAGCCCCCCGGGTTATCGAGCAACTAATGAAAAACTGTTTTTT
-	TRBV11-2	-	TRBJ1-2	CASSRGTIGYTF	TGTGCCAGCAGCCGAGGCACCATTGGCTACACCTTC
TRBD1	TRBV6-5	-	TRBJ1-5	CASSNQGEPNQPQHF	TGTGCCAGCAGTAACCAGGGGGAGCCAAATCAGCCCCAGCATTTT